The sequence of this T cell receptor (beta chain) was determined in a study of shared clonotypes between healthy human individuals. This CDR3 region has 15 residues. Trimming removed 4 bases at V and 4 bases at J, with 17 bases between. Germline CDR1 and CDR2: SNHLY and FYNNEI. An assay was performed, and its level was deep. Method: immunoSEQ multiplex PCR; TCRdb's copy keeps in-frame clones and lacks some. The sample shows 2 million to 2.5 million clones, just over 90% of them seen only once. A split of CD4+ cells into CD45RA+ naive and CD45RA-negative memory subsets was performed. This clonotype was obtained from a man aged 18 to 29 in good health. Some clones in this sample may be carry-over from other donors' samples. Sequenced input: naive CD4+ T cells from PBMCs. The subset here: CD45RA+ positively selected. This chain links TRBV2 with TRBJ2-7; possibly TRBD1 or TRBD2 for D (5 bases each). This CDR3 is CASSAGTTVLYEQYF. DNA for the CDR3: TGTGCCAGCAGTGCCGGGACGACGGTTCTTTACGAGCAGTACTTC.